The source of this TCR beta chain is a study of blood T cell repertoires in COVID-19. Study summary: In each case, the material was cDNA or gDNA derived from T cells, B-cell-depleted T cells, or PBMCs.

Profiling relied on immunoSEQ multiplex PCR, and the TCRdb table lists in-frame clones only, not all of them. The sample has a few hundred thousand clones, more than 85% seen once. This TCR was recovered from a man between 60 and 70 years old with acute or convalescent COVID-19. Sequencing input: peripheral blood.

For the CDR3, the DNA is TGTGCCAGCAGTCCTGGACAGGGAAGTAGACCCCTCCACTTT. Translated, it gives CASSPGQGSRPLHF. The genes are TRBV27 and TRBJ1-6; 8 bases are a match to TRBD1. CDR1 and CDR2 (germline): MNHEY, SMNVEV (reference sequence). This CDR3 contains 14 residues. Trimming took 5 bases from V and 12 from J; bases not matched to a gene: 9.